This TCR beta chain originates from a study of OX40 agonist ivuxolimab in advanced cancers. Study as a whole: Ivuxolimab, which patients received intravenously every 2 weeks, was dosed at 0.01 to 10 mg/kg.

Blood sampling was done at baseline, cycle 4 day 1, and cycle 7 day 1. Only one count was recorded for this clone. TCRdb's table, derived via immunoSEQ multiplex PCR, lists solely in-frame clones and lacks some. The sample lists more than 100,000 clones; 85% to 90% were seen once. The germline V gene has CDR1 SGHDT and CDR2 YYEEEE. V was pared by 0 bases and J by 3 bases, with 4 bases of the junction left unmatched. The CDR3 totals 15 residues. This specimen was CD4+ or CD8+ T cells sorted from blood, taken in a trial of the OX40 agonist ivuxolimab. This rearrangement joins TRBV5-6 to TRBJ2-3; 7 bases are shared with TRBD2. This clonotype originated in an adult with an advanced solid tumor such as melanoma, head and neck, liver or kidney cancer. The CDR3 nucleotides read TGTGCCAGCAGCTTGGCGGGGGGAAGGACAGATACGCAGTATTTT. Protein product: CASSLAGGRTDTQYF.